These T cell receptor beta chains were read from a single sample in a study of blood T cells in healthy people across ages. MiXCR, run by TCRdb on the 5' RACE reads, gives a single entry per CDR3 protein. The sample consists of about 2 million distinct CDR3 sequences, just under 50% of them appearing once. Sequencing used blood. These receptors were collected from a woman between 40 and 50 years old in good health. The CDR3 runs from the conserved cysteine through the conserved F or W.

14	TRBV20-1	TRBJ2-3	CSAARGSSTDTQYF
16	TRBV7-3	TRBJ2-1	CASSPDGTRGLDEQFF
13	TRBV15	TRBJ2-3	CATSRVETDTQYF
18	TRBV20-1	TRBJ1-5	CSANDRGRGTISNQPQHF
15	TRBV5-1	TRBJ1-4	CASSWGDRRNEKLFF
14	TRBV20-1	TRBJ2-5	CSASNRGAGETQYF
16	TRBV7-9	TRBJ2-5	CASSHRTSERGETQYF
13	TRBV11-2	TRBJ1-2	CASSNTRDYGYTF
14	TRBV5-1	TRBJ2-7	CASSFGRTTYEQYF
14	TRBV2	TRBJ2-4	CASRLGGVKNIQYF
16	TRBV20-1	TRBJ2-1	CSARDPSGGGGNEQFF
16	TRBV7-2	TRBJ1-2	CASSLKGGFTDYDYTF
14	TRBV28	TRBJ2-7	CASIPRDLFYEQYF
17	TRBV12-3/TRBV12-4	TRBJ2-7	CASSPTSGARAQYEQYF
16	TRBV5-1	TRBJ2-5	CASRPPGQDIQETQYF
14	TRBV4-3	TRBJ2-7	CASSQEETGAEQYF
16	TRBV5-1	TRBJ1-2	CASSWPAGRGNYGYTF
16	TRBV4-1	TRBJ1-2	CASSQVVTGEGYGYTF
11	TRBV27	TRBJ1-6	CASSALGPLHF
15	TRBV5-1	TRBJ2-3	CASSLGNPRTDTQYF
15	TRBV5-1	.	CASSLELPTTKTQYF
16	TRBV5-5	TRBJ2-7	CASSPAGGGIGYEQYF
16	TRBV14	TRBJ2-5	CASSQDWLAGQETQYF
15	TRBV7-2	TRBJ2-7	CASTLKTSTYNEQYF
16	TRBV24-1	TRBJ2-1	CATSDPTGGGGNEQFF
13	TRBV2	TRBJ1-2	CASSIRTGSGYTF
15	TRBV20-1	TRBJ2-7	CSARDGASGTYEQYF
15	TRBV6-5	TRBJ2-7	CASSYTSGSSYEQYF
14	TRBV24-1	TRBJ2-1	CATSGDSSYNEQFF
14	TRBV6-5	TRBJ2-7	CASSSTGTYYEQYF
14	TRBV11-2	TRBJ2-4	CASSLDRRVGIQYF
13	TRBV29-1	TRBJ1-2	CSVWIRSARNYTF
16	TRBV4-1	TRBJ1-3	CASSLTDRREGNTIYF
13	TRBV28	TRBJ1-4	CAGRTEGNEKLFF
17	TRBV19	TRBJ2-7	CASSPRGGVDPAYEQYF
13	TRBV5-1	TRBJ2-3	CASSAWGPDTQYF
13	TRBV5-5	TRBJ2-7	CASSLADPYEQYF
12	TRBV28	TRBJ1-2	CASGPGGYGYTF
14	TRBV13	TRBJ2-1	CASSEGRKIAQQFF
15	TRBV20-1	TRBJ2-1	CSAAQINFSGNEQFF
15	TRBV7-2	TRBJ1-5	CASSLGQASNQPQHF
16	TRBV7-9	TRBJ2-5	CASSLAPGTTQETQYF
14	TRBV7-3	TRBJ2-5	CASSQQGRRETQYF
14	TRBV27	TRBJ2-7	CASSRLGQIYEQYF
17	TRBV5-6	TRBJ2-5	CASSLASGRAGQETQYF
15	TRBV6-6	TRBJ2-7	CASSFFVGQSYEQYF
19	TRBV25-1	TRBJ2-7	CASSDLPGLAGGYSYEQYF
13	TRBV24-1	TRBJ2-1	CATSDNRAYEQFF
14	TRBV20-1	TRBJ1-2	CSASYKTGPYGYTF
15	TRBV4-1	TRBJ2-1	CASKGVTDFYNEQFF
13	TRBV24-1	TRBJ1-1	CATSDYQGREAFF
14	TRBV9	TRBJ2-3	CASSVGVGTDTQYF
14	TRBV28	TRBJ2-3	CASSFVGGPNTQYF
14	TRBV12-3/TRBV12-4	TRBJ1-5	CASSFQGHNQPQHF
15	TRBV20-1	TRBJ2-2	CSARDARLNTGELFF
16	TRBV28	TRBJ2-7	CASSSRAGQDQYEQYF
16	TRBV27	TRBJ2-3	CASAIWAGGLSDTQYF
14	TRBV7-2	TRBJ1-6	CASSLGEYNSPLHF
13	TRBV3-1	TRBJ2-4	CASNRQGLGIQYF
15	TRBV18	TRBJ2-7	CASSLRTGWTYEQYF